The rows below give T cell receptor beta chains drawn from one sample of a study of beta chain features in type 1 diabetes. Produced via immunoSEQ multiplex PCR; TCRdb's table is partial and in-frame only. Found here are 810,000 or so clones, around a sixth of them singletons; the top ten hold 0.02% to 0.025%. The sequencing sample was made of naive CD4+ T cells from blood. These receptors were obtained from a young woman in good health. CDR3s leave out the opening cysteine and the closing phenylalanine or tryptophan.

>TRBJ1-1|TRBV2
ASSIEMNTEAF
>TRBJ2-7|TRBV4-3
ASSRRRTSGAVGYEQY
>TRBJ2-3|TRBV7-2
ASTLGGLAGGGDTQY
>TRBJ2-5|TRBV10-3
AAASGTRETQY
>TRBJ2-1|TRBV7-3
ASSLTHGPSYNEQF
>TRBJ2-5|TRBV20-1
SAGEETQY
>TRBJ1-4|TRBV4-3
ASSSGRNWGGPNEKLF
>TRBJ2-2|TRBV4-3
ASSQGSSHTTGELF
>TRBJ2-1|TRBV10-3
AIASGRASPVNEQF
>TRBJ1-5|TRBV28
ASTSPGGNQPQH
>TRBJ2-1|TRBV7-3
ASSLTRYNEQF
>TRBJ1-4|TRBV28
ASRRAPGRSEKLF
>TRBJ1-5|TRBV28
ASSLFRGRNQPQH
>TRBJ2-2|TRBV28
ASSPSTGQGYTGELF
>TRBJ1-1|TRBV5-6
ASSLRGLAEAF
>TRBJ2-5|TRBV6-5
ASRRGLLETQY
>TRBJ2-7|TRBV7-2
ASSSQQTYEQY
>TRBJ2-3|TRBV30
AWSVIGLHTDTQY
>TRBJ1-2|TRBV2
ASSTYEGYT
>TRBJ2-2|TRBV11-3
ASSSGGTSGSPGELF
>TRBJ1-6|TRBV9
ASSPGQISSSYNSPLH
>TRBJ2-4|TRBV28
ASSELAGGLNIQY